This T cell receptor beta chain stems from a study of low-dose radiotherapy and immunotherapy resistance in tumors. Study in general: Each fraction for Cohort 1 was 0.5 Gy, given every 2 weeks, and the total came to 6.5 Gy. Cohort 2 was treated with 1 Gy per fraction every two weeks, amounting to 13 Gy across 26 weeks. Intravenous administration to patients comprised nivolumab at 240 mg every two weeks and ipilimumab at 1 mg/kg every six weeks.

CDR1 is MDHEN, CDR2 SYDVKM, per germline. The ends were cut back, 6 bases at V and 2 bases at J, with 18 bases in the middle. The CDR3 contains 16 residues. Covering alpha and beta chains, TRAV- and TRBV-specific primers were used for the first-strand cDNA. For amplifying TCRs, the PCR ran for around 20 cycles with Phusion, which was used together with a constant-region primer and the adapter on the V primers. TCRdb ran MiXCR on the reads and lists one entry per CDR3 protein. The sample lists 60,000 or so distinct CDR3 sequences, approximately 25% occurring once. The time point is: before trial treatment.

The clonotype was recovered from a male donor with rectosigmoid adenocarcinoma. The chain carries TRBV28 and TRBJ2-3, with D uncertain. Sequenced here: PBMCs, sampled before treatment. CDR3 loop: CASSPGPTRDTDTQYF. Written as DNA, the CDR3 is TGTGCCAGCAGCCCTGGGCCTACAAGAGACACAGATACGCAGTATTTT. Combining the CDR3 with reference TRBV28 and TRBJ2-3 gives the whole variable domain DVKVTQSSRYLVKRTGEKVFLECVQDMDHENMFWYRQDPGLGLRLIYFSYDVKMKEKGDIPEGYSVSREKKERFSLILESASTNQTSMYLCASSPGPTRDTDTQYFGPGTRLTVL.